This T cell receptor beta chain was obtained from a study of blood T cell repertoires in COVID-19. Whole-study context: Samples came from the United States, Italy and Spain, spanning acute and convalescent COVID-19. Sample material is recorded as cDNA or gDNA derived from T cells, B-cell-depleted T cells, or PBMCs.

Trimming took off 5 bases at V and 1 base at J, with 9 bases between the two ends. The CDR3 loop spans 14 amino acids. Germline loops: CDR1 MNHEY, CDR2 SMNVEV (reference sequence). Original processing notes: Using reference gene primer amplification, nucleated cell counts were estimated. Here immunoSEQ multiplex PCR was the method, and the copy in TCRdb shows in-frame clones only, minus some. The D gene and trimming were derived from the DNA, and the V and J assignments and clone size from that table. The data hold 200,000 to 300,000 clones, with 80% to 85% observed a single time. This clonotype was obtained from a man aged 55 to 69 with acute or convalescent COVID-19. The chain carries TRBV27 and TRBJ1-3; D call uncertain. Sequencing was done on a sample of peripheral blood. The CDR3 sequence is CASSPWRSGNTIYF. Here the CDR3 DNA reads TGTGCCAGCAGTCCGTGGCGGTCTGGAAACACCATATATTTT.